This is a list of T cell receptor beta chains from one sample in a study of blood T cell repertoires in COVID-19. Assay used: immunoSEQ multiplex PCR; TCRdb lists only in-frame clones, some missing. This sample carries 95,000 to 100,000 clones, 80% to 90% of them seen once, and the ten largest clones take approximately 10%. Sequencing used peripheral blood. The origin of the receptors is a woman between 25 and 40 years old with acute or convalescent COVID-19. The CDR3 runs from the conserved cysteine through the conserved F or W. A D gene is named only where the DNA matches it firmly.

CASSAGMTGGQLTQETQYF,TRBV9,-,TRBJ2-5
CASSVGTGGSTDTQYF,TRBV19,TRBD1,TRBJ2-3
CASYPGANEKLFF,TRBV28,-,TRBJ1-4
CASSLYNGYTF,TRBV12-3/TRBV12-4,-,TRBJ1-2
CASSLQGSWGYEQYF,TRBV6-5,-,TRBJ2-7
CASSLGKRGGPDEQFF,TRBV11-3,TRBD2,TRBJ2-1
CARWTGKTQYF,TRBV10-1,-,TRBJ2-5
CASSLGLATGELFF,TRBV18,-,TRBJ2-2
CASNQDRGTQYF,TRBV12-3/TRBV12-4,-,TRBJ2-5
CASRLAGNLADTQYF,TRBV5-5,TRBD2,TRBJ2-3
CASSTPTGGRDTEAFF,TRBV28,TRBD1,TRBJ1-1
CASSQPTSGGLSSYNEQFF,TRBV7-9,TRBD2,TRBJ2-1
CASSFGGGLEQFF,TRBV11-2,TRBD2,TRBJ2-1
CASSLQTGLSSYEQYF,TRBV5-1,TRBD1,TRBJ2-7
CASTPPDFSYEQYF,TRBV7-2,-,TRBJ2-7
CASSIDSRNQPQHF,TRBV5-1,-,TRBJ1-5
CASSGFGEFYEQYF,TRBV2,-,TRBJ2-7
CASSFTGQPNQPQHF,TRBV5-1,-,TRBJ1-5
CATSRDSRTGLLYGYTF,TRBV15,TRBD1,TRBJ1-2
CASSSRLAGTSYEQYF,TRBV5-1,TRBD2,TRBJ2-7
CASSRAGKAEQYF,TRBV7-2,-,TRBJ2-7
CASSFDRVGFWEQYF,TRBV2,TRBD1,TRBJ2-7
CASSFSRDNEQFF,TRBV2,-,TRBJ2-1
CASSLVGAAIEQFF,TRBV7-6,-,TRBJ2-1
CASSWDSETQYF,TRBV7-2,TRBD1,TRBJ2-5
CASSPGQEYEQYF,TRBV12-3/TRBV12-4,TRBD1,TRBJ2-7
CASSAQNYGYTF,TRBV9,-,TRBJ1-2
CATSTQGYEQYF,TRBV15,-,TRBJ2-7
CASSRGDGYSGNTIYF,TRBV11-3,-,TRBJ1-3
CAWSVRPGTGELFF,TRBV30,-,TRBJ2-2
CASSGQGGLGEKLFF,TRBV9,-,TRBJ1-4
CASSETSGGATDTQYF,TRBV2,TRBD2,TRBJ2-3
CASRYSNQPQHF,TRBV28,-,TRBJ1-5
CASSSGRGYGYTF,TRBV28,-,TRBJ1-2
CASSPTGFSTNGYTF,TRBV7-2,TRBD1,TRBJ1-2
CASRRGQGAREDTGELFF,TRBV5-1,TRBD1,TRBJ2-2
CASTGINNSPLHF,TRBV6-6,-,TRBJ1-6
CASGPRATNEKLFF,TRBV7-8,-,TRBJ1-4
CASSQVEMAEAFF,TRBV4-1,-,TRBJ1-1
CASSAHSSGNTIYF,TRBV6-5,-,TRBJ1-3
CASSPPAGGSHTIYF,TRBV18,-,TRBJ1-3
CASSQETGLSPYEQYF,TRBV5-1,-,TRBJ2-7
CASRSTGTIYGYTF,TRBV28,TRBD1,TRBJ1-2
CASSAAGTGPGEQYF,TRBV5-1,TRBD1,TRBJ2-7
CASSPGTGEFYEQYF,TRBV19,TRBD1,TRBJ2-7
CATRRQGANTEAFF,TRBV10-2,TRBD1,TRBJ1-1
CASSPPLGGYTEAFF,TRBV3-1/TRBV3-2,-,TRBJ1-1
CASSPNPGVTEAFF,TRBV7-9,-,TRBJ1-1
CAIRPRGDQPQHF,TRBV10-3,-,TRBJ1-5
CASSLSVQGRAFF,TRBV27,-,TRBJ1-1
CASSLDRGGNSPLHF,TRBV6-5,TRBD1,TRBJ1-6
CASSQVSGQPNTEAFF,TRBV3-1/TRBV3-2,-,TRBJ1-1
CASSRAGTNSPLHF,TRBV9,-,TRBJ1-6